Following are 24 T cell receptor beta chains from one sample sequenced in a study of radiation and T cells in renal cell carcinoma. Treatment indicated: treatment-naive control, cytoreductive nephrectomy. Sequenced by immunoSEQ multiplex PCR; TCRdb stores in-frame clones only, minus some. The sample consists of roughly 21,000 clones, roughly half of them appearing once. Here the sequenced sample was tumor tissue, taken from a patient whose treatment was nephrectomy without radiotherapy. The receptors here all came from a human donor with renal cell carcinoma.

Remarks on this clone: One end of the junction varies from germline; a read error may be responsible. The chain uses TRBV6-5 and TRBJ2-5; the D gene is possibly TRBD1 (5 bases). Germline assignment: CDR1 MNHEY and CDR2 SVGAGI. The length of the CDR3 is 13 residues. Here the CDR3 DNA reads TGTGCCATCAGTAGCAGGGAACAAGAGACCCAGTACTTC. This sequence encodes CAISSREQETQYF.

The V gene is TRBV11-3, the J gene TRBJ2-2; D ambiguous. This CDR3 is 13 amino acids long. CDR1 is SGHNT and CDR2 is YENEEA in the germline V gene. Trimming shortened V by 3 bases and J by 6 bases, and 8 bases separated the two germline ends. The CDR3 nucleotides are TGTGCCAGCAGCTTGAGTTCCCCCGGGGAGCTGTTTTTT. Its protein is CASSLSSPGELFF.

The rearrangement joins TRBV18 to TRBJ1-1; possibly TRBD1 for D (5 bases). Germline V gene sequence: CDR1 KGHSH, CDR2 LQKENI. Between the trimmed V and J ends, which lost 3 bases and 3 bases, there was a span of 17 bases. This CDR3 is 16 amino acids long. The CDR3 sequence is CASSPGTQGGYTEAFF. The DNA of the CDR3 is TGTGCCAGCTCACCGGGAACCCAGGGTGGGTACACTGAAGCTTTCTTT.

This clone was detected only a few times. V gene TRBV10-3 combines with J gene TRBJ2-3; 8 nucleotides align to TRBD2. Losses at the gene ends were 3 bases for V and 5 bases for J; bases not matched to a gene: 7. This CDR3 region has 15 residues. Germline assignment: CDR1 ENHRY and CDR2 SYGVKD. The CDR3 protein is CAISDRAGEIDTQYF. Here the CDR3 DNA reads TGTGCCATCAGTGACCGAGCGGGGGAAATAGATACGCAGTATTTT.

The chain uses TRBV21-1 and TRBJ1-5; TRBD1 reflects the table's D call only, with no check against the DNA. TRBV21-1 is marked as a pseudogene. CDR3 size: 15 residues. CDR3 region: CASSKGQGNNQPQHF. CDR3 bases: TGTGCCAGCAGCAAAGGCCAGGGAAACAATCAGCCCCAGCATTTT.

The sample holds a few counts of this clone. The V call is TRBV1, the J call TRBJ2-2; TRBD2 is the table's D call and was not checked against the DNA. TRBV1 is a recognized pseudogene. The CDR3 length is 16 residues. The CDR3 protein is CTSSQDLKTETGELFF. The CDR3 DNA reads TGCACCAGCAGCCAAGATCTTAAGACGGAGACCGGGGAGCTGTTTTTT.

This clone was observed a few times. This chain uses TRBV6-1 with TRBJ1-3; D is undetermined. Germline V gene lookup returns CDR1 MNHNS and CDR2 SASEGT. The CDR3 loop spans 14 amino acids. V lost 1 base, J lost 1 base, and 5 bases lay in between. The CDR3 loop is CASSEERSGNTIYF. In DNA, the CDR3 is TGTGCCAGCAGTGAAGAAAGGTCTGGAAACACCATATATTTT.

This chain links TRBV19 with TRBJ2-3; perhaps D is TRBD1 or TRBD2 (5 bases each). Germline CDR1 LNHDA, CDR2 SQIVND (reference sequence). With 4 bases removed from V and 2 bases from J, the gap between germline ends came to 10 bases. CDR3 length equals 14 residues. CDR3 residues: CASSKGTNTDTQYF. The CDR3 region has the DNA TGTGCCAGTAGTAAGGGGACGAACACAGATACGCAGTATTTT.

A remark on this clone: Other DNA sequences in this specimen translate into the identical CDR3. The gene calls are TRBV29-1 and TRBJ2-7; 11 bases align to TRBD1. Unmatched junction bases numbered 4, after V lost 1 base and J lost 5 bases. Germline V gene lookup returns CDR1 SQVTM and CDR2 ANQGSEA. This CDR3 contains 14 residues. CDR3 bases: TGCAGCGTTGAAGGAGGACAGGGGGCAAACGAGCAGTACTTC. It specifies CSVEGGQGANEQYF.

This clone has a handful of counts. The chain carries TRBV30 and TRBJ2-7, with 10 bases aligning to TRBD2. Germline V CDR1 and CDR2: GTSNPN, SVGIG (reference sequence). CDR3 length: 15 amino acids. V shed 4 bases, J shed 2 bases, and the junction held 8 bases outside the gene matches. The CDR3 region is CAWKIPSGGTYEQYF. The CDR3 DNA reads TGTGCCTGGAAGATTCCTAGCGGGGGAACCTACGAGCAGTACTTC.

The chain links TRBV30 to TRBJ2-7, with 7 bases aligning to TRBD1. J lost 2 bases, V lost 4 bases, and 11 bases had no gene match. This CDR3 region has 15 residues. CDR1 and CDR2 from the germline V gene are GTSNPN and SVGIG (reference sequence). The CDR3 sequence is CAWNPNRGRAYEQYF. The CDR3 DNA is TGTGCCTGGAACCCCAACAGGGGAAGGGCCTACGAGCAGTACTTC.

At least ten counts were recorded for this clone. The chain joins TRBV19 to TRBJ1-5; no clear D gene. Trimming took off 3 bases at V and 5 bases at J, with 2 bases between the two ends. Germline V lookup: CDR1 LNHDA, CDR2 SQIVND (reference sequence). The CDR3 runs to 11 residues. The CDR3: CASSMDQPQHF. The CDR3, as DNA: TGTGCCAGTAGTATGGATCAGCCCCAGCATTTT.

The rearrangement uses TRBV6-1 and TRBJ1-1; D call uncertain. There are 12 residues in the CDR3. V was shortened by 6 bases and J by 7 bases, with 12 bases between the two germline ends. Germline CDR1 and CDR2: MNHNS and SASEGT. The CDR3 bases are TGTGCCAGCAGCCTTACCAAGCTTGAAGCTTTCTTT. Translating gives CASSLTKLEAFF.

This clone was counted between two and nine times. The chain couples TRBV30 to TRBJ1-1; 7 nucleotides agree with TRBD1. The CDR3 length is 14 residues. The germline CDR1 and CDR2 sequences are GTSNPN and SVGIG (reference sequence). V was clipped by 3 bases and J by 1 base; unmatched bases: 5. This CDR3 reads CAWRSGGWNTEAFF. The DNA for the CDR3 is TGTGCCTGGAGGTCAGGGGGATGGAACACTGAAGCTTTCTTT. The complete variable domain, with remaining parts taken from reference TRBV30 and TRBJ1-1, reads SQTIHQWPATLVQPVGSPLSLECTVEGTSNPNLYWYRQAAGRGLQLLFYSVGIGQISSEVPQNLSASRPQDRQFILSSKKLLLSDSGFYLCAWRSGGWNTEAFFGQGTRLTVV.

The CDR3 here is CATSRPGTQGTEAFF. CDR3 DNA: TGTGCCACCAGCAGGCCCGGGACCCAAGGGACTGAAGCTTTCTTT. The chain recombines TRBV15 with TRBJ1-1, with D tentatively TRBD1 (5 bases). CDR3 length equals 15 residues. The germline gives CDR1 LNHNV, CDR2 YYDKDF (reference sequence). Deletions cut 3 bases from V and 5 bases from J, with 16 bases between. Using reference TRBV15 and TRBJ1-1 for the parts outside the CDR3, the full variable domain is DAMVIQNPRYQVTQFGKPVTLSCSQTLNHNVMYWYQQKSSQAPKLLFHYYDKDFNNEADTPDNFQSRRPNTSFCFLDIRSPGLGDTAMYLCATSRPGTQGTEAFFGQGTRLTVV.

The table lists this clone with a few counts. The rearrangement links TRBV11-2 to TRBJ1-1; no clear D. This CDR3 contains 12 residues. Trimming left V 3 bases short and J 6 bases short, with 8 bases between. Germline loops: CDR1 SGHAT, CDR2 FQNNGV. This CDR3 reads CASSFGVAEAFF. The CDR3, as DNA: TGTGCCAGCAGCTTCGGGGTTGCTGAAGCTTTCTTT.

The gene calls are TRBV4-3 and TRBJ2-2, with 9 bases lining up with TRBD2. The V gene end was trimmed by 4 bases and the J gene end by 2 bases; junction bases not matched to a gene: 2. The CDR3 runs to 15 residues. Looked up from germline, CDR1 is LGHNA and CDR2 is YSLEER. Here the CDR3 reads CASSRTSDNTGELFF. The CDR3 region has the DNA TGCGCCAGCAGCCGGACTAGCGATAACACCGGGGAGCTGTTTTTT.

CDR3 loop: CASSPDRATQYF. The DNA for the CDR3 is TGTGCCAGCAGCCCCGACAGGGCCACGCAGTATTTT. The chain is built from TRBV7-8 and TRBJ2-3, with TRBD1 identical over 7 bases. Looked up from germline, CDR1 is SGHVS and CDR2 is FQNEAQ. The CDR3 contains 12 residues. V was clipped by 5 bases and J by 9 bases; unmatched bases: 5. The full variable domain, in which reference TRBV7-8 and TRBJ2-3 provide the parts outside the CDR3, is GAGVSQSPRYKVAKRGQDVALRCDPISGHVSLFWYQQALGQGPEFLTYFQNEAQLDKSGLPSDRFFAERPEGSVSTLKIQRTQQEDSAVYLCASSPDRATQYFGPGTRLTVL.

The V call is TRBV10-3, the J call TRBJ2-3; 8 positions agree with TRBD2. The length of the CDR3 is 15 residues. V was clipped by 2 bases and J by 8 bases; unmatched bases: 9. Germline CDR1 is ENHRY and CDR2 is SYGVKD. The DNA for the CDR3 is TGTGCCATCAGTGAGGGTAGCGGGACGGCCCGTACGCAGTATTTT. Its protein is CAISEGSGTARTQYF.

This clone was counted between two and nine times. This chain links TRBV5-6 with TRBJ2-7; D possibly corresponds to TRBD1 (6 bases). The germline V gene has CDR1 SGHDT and CDR2 YYEEEE. Between the trimmed V and J ends, which lost 2 bases and 3 bases, there was a span of 12 bases. This CDR3 spans 14 amino acids. DNA for the CDR3: TGTGCCAGCAGCTTTTTCAGGGGAAGCTACGAGCAGTACTTC. It specifies CASSFFRGSYEQYF.

The rearrangement links TRBV7-2 to TRBJ1-6, with a possible D match to TRBD1 (5 bases). The CDR3 is made up of 15 amino acids. Trimming shortened V by 5 bases and J by 11 bases, and 19 bases separated the two germline ends. Germline CDR1 is SGHTA and CDR2 is FQGNSA. In DNA form, the CDR3 reads TGTGCCAGCAGCGCAGGGACTTTAGCTTGGCCACCCCTCCACTTT. Its translation is CASSAGTLAWPPLHF.

This clone was picked up a small number of times. The rearrangement uses TRBV9 and TRBJ1-3; TRBD1 matches at 12 bases. The CDR3 is 18 amino acids. After removal of 9 bases from V and 0 bases from J, the junction contained 13 bases not matched to a gene. Germline V gene lookup returns CDR1 SGDLS and CDR2 YYNGEE. CDR3 residues: CATSPGTGGMLSGNTIYF. The CDR3 DNA reads TGTGCCACTTCCCCTGGGACAGGGGGCATGCTCTCTGGAAACACCATATATTTT.

V gene TRBV21-1 combines with J gene TRBJ2-7. TRBV21-1 is classified as a pseudogene. This CDR3 has 15 amino acids. CDR3 coding DNA: TGTGCCAGCAGCAAAGACTACAGAAGCTCCTACGAGCAGTACTTC. This sequence encodes CASSKDYRSSYEQYF.

This sequence joins TRBV7-2 and TRBJ2-3, with 10 bases fitting TRBD1. CDR3 length: 15 amino acids. Unmatched junction bases numbered 2, after V lost 2 bases and J lost 3 bases. The germline V gene encodes CDR1 SGHTA and CDR2 FQGNSA. This chain's CDR3 is CASSLRTGGTDTQYF. CDR3 nucleotides: TGTGCCAGCAGCTTAAGGACAGGGGGGACAGATACGCAGTATTTT.